This T cell receptor (beta chain) is from a study of human T cells and chemical hapten exposure (dated by TCRdb to the early 2020s). Regarding the study in general: For sensitization, 2% DPC in acetone was applied to a 2 cm by 2 cm area of upper inner arm skin. Throughout the study period of about 23 weeks, patients also received therapeutic DPC doses to the scalp every week. Patch testing on the upper back used Finn chambers containing 0.01% DPC, with scoring done after 6 days according to International Contact Dermatitis Research Group standards. The patient cohort, mostly female, included alopecia areata with under or over 50% scalp involvement, alopecia totalis and alopecia universalis. Libraries were pooled for sequencing, and per-sample TCR yields varied mainly because of small differences in library volumes within the pool. Peripheral blood TCR repertoire changes were tracked in vivo in alopecia patients during primary and secondary sensitization to the hapten diphenylcyclopropenone (DPC). Blood was sampled from patients pre-sensitization (week 0) and at 2, 6 and about 24 weeks after DPC sensitization. Blood for TCR sequencing was provided by twenty-nine alopecia patients at one to four time points (pre-sensitization, 2, 6 and 24 weeks). Results and caveats for the whole study, not just this receptor: No change with DPC sensitization was found in the number of TCRs above 1 in 1000 frequency, and no evidence of global repertoire structure alterations was found. Compared with pre-sensitization or healthy control sets, expanded TCRs formed significantly more large CDR3 similarity clusters, which is consistent with antigen-driven responses. Repeated subsampling changed both the strength of the expansion versus patch-test correlation and the threshold at which that correlation became significant. Patch test score was positively correlated with the number of PT1 expanded TCRs, with significance at thresholds 8, 16 and 32 but not at 4. Because every patient had alopecia, a presumed autoimmune disease, the patients' immune response might differ from that of healthy individuals.

This clonotype was seen many times. What this receptor recognizes is not known. Base-call qualities are not available, and no considerably larger clone is one nucleotide away. Interpreted using the paper, the time point label stands for: patch test 2, 6 weeks after DPC sensitization. This specimen's treatment or condition label, per the study, means: therapeutic diphenylcyclopropenone sensitization with weekly scalp DPC. At every patch-test visit, the blood draw took place before the patch test was put on. Patients were eligible if aged 18 to 70, diagnosed with alopecia and judged suitable for DPC therapy, and pregnant patients were excluded. Unfractionated whole blood was collected in Tempus Blood RNA tubes, and total RNA was extracted from that blood. Receptors were amplified or captured by RACE. The sample was run on a NextSeq 500. During library preparation, unique molecular identifiers were attached to individual cDNA molecules so that TCRs could be counted quantitatively and reproducibly. Each blood RNA sample was used to sequence both TCR alpha and TCR beta chains. In the original analysis: Samples had a median of about 96,000 TCRs, with a range from about 23,224 to 700,000. The Decombinator software suite was used to annotate V, J and CDR3 in the TCR reads. For the PS versus PT1 abundance plots, all samples were subsampled to the same number of TCRs (28,000). TCRs were defined as expanded if absent before sensitization and observed at least eight times at the 2-week time point. The raw public reads went through TCRdb reprocessing: fastp at Q25, MiXCR clone calling, in-frame beta chains kept. Rows with one shared CDR3 protein collapse into an entry with the most common genes and DNA. These V and J calls are TCRdb output, not the study's own analysis. Within this sample are some 80,000 distinct CDR3 sequences, with 9.5% to 13% of them counted one time only. Jointly, the top ten make up roughly 1.5% of the sample.

From the cysteine through the phenylalanine, the CDR3 covers 15 amino acids. Here the CDR3 DNA is all that survives: 45 bases in frame from base 1. V has 5 bases trimmed and J has 3 bases trimmed; junction bases matching no gene number 8. Taken from the germline V gene (reference sequence), the CDR1 and CDR2 loops are SEHNR and FQNEAQ. This TCR was recovered from a man aged 18 to 30 with alopecia areata. Some clones in this sample may be carry-over from other donors' samples. The material sequenced was whole blood, taken in connection with sensitization to the hapten diphenylcyclopropenone (DPC). The chain uses TRBV7-9 and TRBJ1-2; 8 bases in between match TRBD1. The CDR3 sequence is CASSKILQGDYGYTF. The nucleotides read TGTGCCAGCAGCAAAATACTACAGGGGGACTATGGCTACACCTTC.